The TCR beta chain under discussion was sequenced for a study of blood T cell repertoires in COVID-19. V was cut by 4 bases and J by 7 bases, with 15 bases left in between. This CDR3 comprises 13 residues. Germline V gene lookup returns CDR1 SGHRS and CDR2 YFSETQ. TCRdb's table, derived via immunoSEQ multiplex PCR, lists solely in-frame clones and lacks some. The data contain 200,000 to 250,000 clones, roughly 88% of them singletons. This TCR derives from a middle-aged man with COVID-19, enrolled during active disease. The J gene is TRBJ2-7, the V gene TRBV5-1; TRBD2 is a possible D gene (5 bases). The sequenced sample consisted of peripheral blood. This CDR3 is CASSLHSLAEQYF. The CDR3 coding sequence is TGCGCCAGCAGCCTCCACTCGTTAGCGGAGCAGTACTTC.